These 14 T cell receptor beta chains originate from one sample sequenced in a study of blood T cell repertoires in COVID-19 (dated by TCRdb to about 2020). The library relied on the immunoSEQ multiplex PCR assay. Sourced from immuneACCESS, this table was stored by TCRdb with only in-frame sequences that have V and J called. A share of the clones is absent; for the studies checked, an unresolved V gene accounts for under half, and the remainder has no known explanation. Recorded for this sample are tens of thousands of clones; approximately 90% of them occurred a single time. Clones ranked in the top ten supply approximately 1.9% of the sample. The sequenced sample was peripheral blood. The source is a man in his thirties or forties with acute or convalescent COVID-19.

The chain links TRBV5-5 to TRBJ1-6; no clear D. This CDR3 has 16 residues. The germline V gene has CDR1 SGHKS and CDR2 YYEKEE (reference sequence). Trimming left V 0 bases short and J 5 bases short, with 12 bases between. CDR3 coding DNA: TGTGCCAGCAGCTTGGGATGGAGCCAGAATAATTCACCCCTCCACTTT. Its translation is CASSLGWSQNNSPLHF.

The chain links TRBV18 to TRBJ1-3, with a possible D match to TRBD1 (6 bases). The CDR3 length is 17 residues. The V gene's germline CDR1 is KGHSH and CDR2 LQKENI. V lost 5 bases to trimming and J lost 0 bases, with 17 bases between them. For the CDR3, the DNA is TGTGCCAGCTCATCCAGCAAAACAGGGTACTCTGGAAACACCATATATTTT. Translation gives CASSSSKTGYSGNTIYF.

This sequence joins TRBV6-5 and TRBJ1-4, with TRBD1 identical over 7 bases. CDR1 is MNHEY and CDR2 is SVGAGI in the germline V gene. V lost 5 bases and J lost 0; bases outside the gene matches: 3. This CDR3 comprises 15 residues. CDR3 bases: TGTGCCAGCAGTAAGACAGGGCCAACTAATGAAAAACTGTTTTTT. This codes for CASSKTGPTNEKLFF.

J is TRBJ2-7 and V is TRBV11-2, with 7 bases that match TRBD1. V lost 5 bases and J lost 3; bases outside the gene matches: 7. The CDR3 is made up of 14 amino acids. The V gene's germline CDR1 is SGHAT and CDR2 FQNNGV. The CDR3 sequence is CASSMDRINYEQYF. CDR3 coding DNA: TGTGCCAGCAGCATGGACAGGATCAACTACGAGCAGTACTTC.

This sequence joins TRBV30 and TRBJ1-2; D perhaps matches TRBD1 (6 bases). This CDR3 has 14 residues. The V and J ends lost 1 base and 8 bases respectively, with 17 bases between them. Germline V lookup: CDR1 GTSNPN, CDR2 SVGIG (reference sequence). The CDR3 loop reads CAWSANRARGGYTF. CDR3 DNA sequence: TGTGCCTGGAGTGCAAACAGGGCGAGGGGCGGCTACACCTTC. Complete variable domain (other parts from reference TRBV30 and TRBJ1-2): SQTIHQWPATLVQPVGSPLSLECTVEGTSNPNLYWYRQAAGRGLQLLFYSVGIGQISSEVPQNLSASRPQDRQFILSSKKLLLSDSGFYLCAWSANRARGGYTFGSGTRLTVV.

The V and J genes are TRBV2 and TRBJ1-5; 10 nucleotides align to TRBD1. Germline trimming cut 3 bases from V and 5 bases from J; bases unmatched to any gene: 7. The germline CDR1 and CDR2 sequences are SNHLY and FYNNEI. CDR3 length equals 16 residues. For the CDR3, the DNA is TGTGCCAGCAGTGAGCTCCCCGGGACAGGGGATCAGCCCCAGCATTTT. This sequence encodes CASSELPGTGDQPQHF.

The CDR3 protein is CASSLGTPGTDTQYF. CDR3 DNA sequence: TGTGCCAGCAGCTTAGGGACACCTGGCACAGATACGCAGTATTTT. This chain connects TRBV7-2 to TRBJ2-3, with D possibly matching TRBD1 (5 bases). The CDR3 runs to 15 residues. Trimming took off 1 base at V and 1 base at J, with 9 bases between the two ends. Germline-derived CDR1 and CDR2 are SGHTA and FQGNSA. Filled out from reference TRBV7-2 and TRBJ2-3, the complete variable domain reads GAGVSQSPSNKVTEKGKDVELRCDPISGHTALYWYRQSLGQGLEFLIYFQGNSAPDKSGLPSDRFSAERTGGSVSTLTIQRTQQEDSAVYLCASSLGTPGTDTQYFGPGTRLTVL.

This clone appeared a single time. The chain recombines TRBV9 with TRBJ1-2; 9 positions agree with TRBD1. Germline assignment: CDR1 SGDLS and CDR2 YYNGEE. V was pared by 3 bases and J by 8 bases, with 11 bases of the junction left unmatched. CDR3 length: 15 residues. CDR3 loop: CASSDGDRVPGGYTF. In DNA form, the CDR3 reads TGTGCCAGCAGCGATGGGGACAGGGTACCGGGCGGCTACACCTTC.

The chain recombines TRBV9 with TRBJ1-1; a possible D gene is TRBD1 (5 bases). Trimming shortened V by 1 base and J by 3 bases, and 13 bases separated the two germline ends. Per the germline V gene, CDR1 is SGDLS and CDR2 is YYNGEE. The CDR3 contains 15 residues. This CDR3 reads CASSVLQGGDTEAFF. The CDR3 DNA is TGTGCCAGCAGCGTACTCCAGGGTGGGGACACTGAAGCTTTCTTT.

A few counts support this clone. V gene TRBV10-3 combines with J gene TRBJ1-1; D is perhaps TRBD1 (6 bases). Germline V CDR1 and CDR2: ENHRY, SYGVKD. The CDR3 is made up of 16 amino acids. Trimming removed 6 bases at V and 5 bases at J, with 22 bases between. In DNA, the CDR3 is TGTGCCATCAGCTCACTAGGGACACCCGAGGCGACTGAAGCTTTCTTT. Amino acid sequence: CAISSLGTPEATEAFF.

The chain employs TRBV6-1 and TRBJ2-5; D ambiguous. Germline loops: CDR1 MNHNS, CDR2 SASEGT. The CDR3 consists of 13 residues. V lost 3 bases, J lost 4 bases, and 9 bases lay in between. CDR3 nucleotides: TGTGCCAGCAGTGAGTACTATAGAGAGACCCAGTACTTC. This encodes CASSEYYRETQYF.

The genes are TRBV19 and TRBJ1-4, with TRBD1 matching over 7 bases. This CDR3 contains 17 residues. The J segment lost 0 bases and the V segment lost 6 bases, leaving 10 bases of the junction unmatched. Looked up from germline, CDR1 is LNHDA and CDR2 is SQIVND (reference sequence). CDR3 region: CASRPRDRGSTNEKLFF. The CDR3 DNA sequence: TGTGCCAGTAGGCCCCGGGACAGAGGCTCAACTAATGAAAAACTGTTTTTT.

This chain connects TRBV2 to TRBJ1-5; 7 positions agree with TRBD1. Germline V gene lookup returns CDR1 SNHLY and CDR2 FYNNEI. Unmatched junction bases numbered 13, after V lost 8 bases and J lost 6 bases. There are 15 residues in the CDR3. The CDR3 loop is CASSGGGRVVQPQHF. Here the CDR3 DNA reads TGTGCCAGCTCTGGAGGGGGCAGGGTCGTTCAGCCCCAGCATTTT.

The J gene is TRBJ1-3, the V gene TRBV30, with D unresolved. Trimming took off 4 bases at V and 5 bases at J, with 12 bases between the two ends. The CDR3 extends over 13 amino acids. The germline V gene encodes CDR1 GTSNPN and CDR2 SVGIG (reference sequence). The CDR3 here is CAWTPVVRNTIYF. DNA of the CDR3: TGTGCCTGGACGCCAGTGGTCCGAAACACCATATATTTT.